This record looks at one T cell receptor beta chain sequence and its context. This clone was counted a few times. Its target antigen remains unknown. No base quality values were provided; no much bigger clone lies one nucleotide off. Other DNA sequences in this specimen translate into the identical CDR3. For TCRbeta CDR3 sequencing, genomic DNA from the sorted cells was extracted using the QIAGEN DNeasy Blood and Tissue Kit. Through immunoSEQ, high-throughput TCRbeta CDR3 sequencing was done commercially, including PCR amplification with internal controls and bias correction. The authors' pipeline ran thus. A unique productive TCRbeta sequence was defined by the CDR3 nucleotide sequence when primers matched, and otherwise by the CDR3 amino acid sequence together with the Vbeta and Jbeta genes. To correct for sorting error, sequences found in more than one sorted population at a frequency ratio of 2:1 or less were discarded, and the remaining shared sequences were assigned to the population with the higher frequency. Donor-reactive sequences were defined as at least 5-fold expanded in CFSE-low cells versus unstimulated cells, with frequency of at least 0.01% in CFSE-low cells. Jensen-Shannon divergence, calculated on the top 100 TCRbeta sequences ranked by frequency, was used to quantify repertoire divergence. For samples with multiple sequencing runs, sorting error was corrected separately for each run before the runs were pooled. Sourced from immuneACCESS, this table was stored by TCRdb with only in-frame sequences that have V and J called. A share of the clones is absent; for the studies checked, an unresolved V gene accounts for under half, and the remainder has no known explanation. V, J and clone size derive from that table, while D and trimming were established from the DNA sequence. Recorded for this sample are some 21,000 clones; around 85% of them occurred a single time. The ten largest clones capture roughly 25% of the sample.

The data stem from a study of Tregs in tolerant kidney transplant recipients (dated by TCRdb to between 2017 and 2020). Broadly, across the study: Before combined kidney and bone marrow transplantation, this study identified donor-specific regulatory T cells using TCRbeta sequencing and then followed those same cells after transplant.

Overall study outcomes, separate from this receptor: Although technical replication error seemed to be minimal, the question of biological reproducibility was not addressed directly. The study was limited by small patient numbers, and the findings need validation in larger populations and under other immunosuppression protocols. The most biologically relevant and donor-specific TCRbeta repertoire appeared to be identified by expanding Tregs with activated donor B cells. Donor-specific Treg expansion was found to exceed global Treg expansion in tolerant patients, suggesting antigen-driven rather than nonspecific expansion. For some patients the PCR primers changed over time, which made it impossible to compare the samples from those patients at the nucleotide level.

V ends up 4 bases short and J 1 base short, with an unmatched junction base count of 4. The germline V gene yields SGHDN for CDR1 and FVKESK for CDR2. The CDR3 runs 15 amino acids, cysteine and phenylalanine included. Of all the DNA, just the CDR3 is kept, 45 bases in frame from base 1. The sample's time point label, in plain terms: 6 months after combined kidney and bone marrow transplant. The transplants used related donors with nonmyeloablative bone marrow transplantation, and mixed chimerism in the human trials was transient. Thawed PBMCs were FACS-sorted into unstimulated Tregs (CD4+CD25+CD127-), CD4+ non-Tregs (CD4+CD25-), CD4 cells and CD8 cells. The patients were a handful of recipients of combined kidney and bone marrow transplants from the ITN036ST trial, and samples were available only for these trial subjects. Healthy control blood was separated into PBMCs by Ficoll density gradient and cryopreserved, and patient PBMCs were collected both before and after transplant.

Recombination joined TRBV14 with TRBJ2-3; 8 central nucleotides agree with TRBD2. The sequenced sample was CD8+ T cells from blood (PBMCs), obtained 6 months after the transplant. The TCR was taken from a human patient who received a combined kidney and bone marrow transplant. After a transplant, some T cells may be of graft donor origin. The CDR3 protein is CASSRLAGGTDTQYF. The sequenced DNA is TGTGCCAGCAGCCGCCTAGCGGGTGGCACAGATACGCAGTATTTT.